The 2 T cell receptor beta chains below come from one sample, sequenced in a study of identical twins. TCRdb fed the 5' RACE reads into MiXCR, producing one record per CDR3 protein. This table has 650,000 to 750,000 distinct CDR3 sequences, 21% appearing once. The sample also formed part of further work on T cells expressing NK-cell markers.

The specimen sequenced was PBMCs. These receptors originate from a woman aged 18-30 years in good health.

This clonotype was found a few times. The gene calls are TRBV5-4 and TRBJ2-1; TRBD2 aligns across 8 bases. CDR3 length: 14 amino acids. The germline V gene has CDR1 SGHNT and CDR2 YYREEE (reference sequence). The V gene end was trimmed by 4 bases and the J gene end by 9 bases; junction bases not matched to a gene: 9. The CDR3 nucleotides read TGTGCCAGCAGCCAGACGGGACTAGTGGGTGAGCAGTTCTTC. This codes for CASSQTGLVGEQFF.

This clonotype was counted only a few times. The V gene is TRBV3-1, the J gene TRBJ2-1; maybe TRBD2 (7 bases). Germline assignment: CDR1 LGHDT and CDR2 YNNKEL (reference sequence). V shed 0 bases and J shed 4 bases, with 16 bases lying between them. This CDR3 comprises 17 residues. CDR3 protein: CASSQEGRGGAYNEQFF. The CDR3 nucleotides read TGTGCCAGCAGCCAAGAGGGAAGGGGGGGGGCTTACAATGAGCAGTTCTTC.